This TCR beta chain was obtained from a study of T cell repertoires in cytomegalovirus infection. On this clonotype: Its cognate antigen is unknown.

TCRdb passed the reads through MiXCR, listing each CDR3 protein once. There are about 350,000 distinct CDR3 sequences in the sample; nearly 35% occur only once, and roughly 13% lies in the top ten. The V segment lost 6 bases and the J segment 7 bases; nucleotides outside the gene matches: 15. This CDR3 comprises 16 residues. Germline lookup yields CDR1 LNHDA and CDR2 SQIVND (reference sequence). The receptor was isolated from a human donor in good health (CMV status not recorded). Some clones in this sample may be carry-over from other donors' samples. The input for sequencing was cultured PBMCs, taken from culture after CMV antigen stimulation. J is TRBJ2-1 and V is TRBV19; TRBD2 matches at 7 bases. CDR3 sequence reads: CASSFLAGDWGNEQFF. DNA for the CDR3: TGTGCCAGTAGCTTCCTCGCGGGAGACTGGGGGAATGAGCAGTTCTTC.